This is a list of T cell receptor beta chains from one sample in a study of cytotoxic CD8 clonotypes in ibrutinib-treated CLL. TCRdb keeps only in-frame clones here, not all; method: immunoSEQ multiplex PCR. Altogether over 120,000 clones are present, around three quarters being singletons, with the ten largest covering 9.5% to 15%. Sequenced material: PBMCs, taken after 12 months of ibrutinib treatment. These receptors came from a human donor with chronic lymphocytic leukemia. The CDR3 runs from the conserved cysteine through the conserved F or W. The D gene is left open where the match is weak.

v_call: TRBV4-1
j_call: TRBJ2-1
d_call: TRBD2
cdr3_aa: CASSQGPAGANRGGNEQFF

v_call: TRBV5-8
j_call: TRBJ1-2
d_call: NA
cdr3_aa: CASSVAPFNYGYTF

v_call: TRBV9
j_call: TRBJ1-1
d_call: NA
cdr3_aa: CASSVGWATNTEAFF

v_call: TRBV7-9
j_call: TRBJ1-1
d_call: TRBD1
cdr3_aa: CASSLQGGAEAFF

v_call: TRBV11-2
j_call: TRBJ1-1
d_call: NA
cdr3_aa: CASSLDRDTEAFF

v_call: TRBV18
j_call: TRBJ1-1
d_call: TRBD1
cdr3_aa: CASSPSGGEAFF

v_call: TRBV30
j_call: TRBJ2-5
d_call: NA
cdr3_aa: CAWSVRVETQYF

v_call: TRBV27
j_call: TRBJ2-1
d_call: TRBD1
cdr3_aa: CASSPGTGSYNEQFF

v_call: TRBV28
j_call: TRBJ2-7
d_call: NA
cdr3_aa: CATRLRAYEQYF

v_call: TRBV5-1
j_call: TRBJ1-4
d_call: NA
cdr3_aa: CASSNPGRFNEKLFF

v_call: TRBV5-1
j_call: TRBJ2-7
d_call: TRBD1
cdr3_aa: CASSRIQGGSYEQYF

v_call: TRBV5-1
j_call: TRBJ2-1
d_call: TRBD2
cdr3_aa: CASSTSTSGWVWDEQFF

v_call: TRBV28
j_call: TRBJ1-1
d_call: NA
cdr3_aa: CASSPTQGGITEAFF

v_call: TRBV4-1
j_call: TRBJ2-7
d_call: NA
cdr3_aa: CASSQEYGPYEQYF

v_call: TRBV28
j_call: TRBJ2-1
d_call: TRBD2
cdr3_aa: CASSRLAGGYNEQFF

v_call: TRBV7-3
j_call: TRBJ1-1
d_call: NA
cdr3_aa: CASNPTGQRNSEAFF

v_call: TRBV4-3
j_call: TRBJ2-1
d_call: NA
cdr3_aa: CASSQDQRQAGASEQFF

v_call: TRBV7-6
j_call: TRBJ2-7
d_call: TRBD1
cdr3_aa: CASSNYRDRTYEQYF

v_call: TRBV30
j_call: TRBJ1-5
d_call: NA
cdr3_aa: CAWSPGDNQPQHF

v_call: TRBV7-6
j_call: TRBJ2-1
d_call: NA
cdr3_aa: CASSLAQFPQFF

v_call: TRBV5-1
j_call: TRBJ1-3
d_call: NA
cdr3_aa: CASSKGGSGNTIYF

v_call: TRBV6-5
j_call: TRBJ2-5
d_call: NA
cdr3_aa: CASSSLETGLQETQYF

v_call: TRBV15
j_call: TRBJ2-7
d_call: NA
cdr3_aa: CATKAGQHSYEQYF

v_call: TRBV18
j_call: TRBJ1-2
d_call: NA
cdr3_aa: CASSPPFRDYGYTF

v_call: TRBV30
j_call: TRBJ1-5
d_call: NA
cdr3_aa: CAWSGGAGDQPQHF

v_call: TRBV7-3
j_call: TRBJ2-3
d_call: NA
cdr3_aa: CASSSNPLTDTQYF

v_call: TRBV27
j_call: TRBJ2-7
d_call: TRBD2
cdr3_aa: CASSTLATSSYEQYF

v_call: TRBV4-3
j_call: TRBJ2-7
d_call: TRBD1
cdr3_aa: CASSQVETGVYEQYF

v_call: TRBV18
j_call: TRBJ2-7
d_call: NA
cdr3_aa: CASSPRGEAGYEQYF

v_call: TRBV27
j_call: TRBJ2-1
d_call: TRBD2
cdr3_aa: CASSSTRGGWWNEQFF

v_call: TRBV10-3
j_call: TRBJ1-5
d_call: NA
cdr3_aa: CASFLLRPQHF

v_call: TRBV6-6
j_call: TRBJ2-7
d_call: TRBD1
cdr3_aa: CASSYWKGQGNEQYF

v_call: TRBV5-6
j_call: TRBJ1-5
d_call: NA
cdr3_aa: CASSLGQTNQPQHF

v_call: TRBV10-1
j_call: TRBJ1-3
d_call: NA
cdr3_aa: CASSVGSGNTIYF

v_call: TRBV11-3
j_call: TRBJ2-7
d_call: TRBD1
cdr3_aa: CASNLTGGGSSGEQYF

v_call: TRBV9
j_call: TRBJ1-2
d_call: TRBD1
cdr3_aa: CASSPWGQASKNYGYTF